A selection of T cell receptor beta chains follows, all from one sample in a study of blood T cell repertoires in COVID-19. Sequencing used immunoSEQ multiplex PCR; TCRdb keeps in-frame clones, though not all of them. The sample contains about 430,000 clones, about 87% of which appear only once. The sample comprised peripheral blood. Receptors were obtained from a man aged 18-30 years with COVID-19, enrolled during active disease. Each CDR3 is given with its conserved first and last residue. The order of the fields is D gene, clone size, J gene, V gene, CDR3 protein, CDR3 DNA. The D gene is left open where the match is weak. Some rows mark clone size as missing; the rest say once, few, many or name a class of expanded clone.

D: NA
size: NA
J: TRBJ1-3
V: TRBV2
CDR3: CASSESGQNLVGTTIYF
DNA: TGTGCCAGCAGTGAGAGCGGACAGAATTTAGTTGGGACCACCATATATTTT

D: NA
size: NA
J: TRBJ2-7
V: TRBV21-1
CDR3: CASSKKRARSLIDEQYF
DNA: TGTGCCAGCAGCAAAAAGAGGGCTAGGAGCCTCATCGACGAGCAGTACTTC

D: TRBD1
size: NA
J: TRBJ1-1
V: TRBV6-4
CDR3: CASSEGGREAFF
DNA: TGTGCCAGCAGTGAAGGGGGCCGTGAAGCTTTCTTT

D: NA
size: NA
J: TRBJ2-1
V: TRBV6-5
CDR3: CASSYLPTRGDEQFF
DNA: TGTGCCAGCAGTTACTTACCGACTAGAGGGGATGAGCAGTTCTTC

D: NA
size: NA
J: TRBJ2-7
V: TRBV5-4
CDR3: CASSLVGSGNEQYF
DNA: TGTGCCAGCAGCTTGGTCGGGAGTGGCAACGAGCAGTACTTC

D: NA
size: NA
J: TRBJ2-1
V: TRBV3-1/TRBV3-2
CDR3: CASSLVSSYNEQFF
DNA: TGTGCCAGCAGCCTAGTGAGCTCCTACAATGAGCAGTTCTTC

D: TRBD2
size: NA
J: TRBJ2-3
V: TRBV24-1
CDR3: CATSAPAGTSGSYTQYF
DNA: TGTGCCACCAGTGCCCCCGCCGGGACTAGCGGGAGTTATACGCAGTATTTT

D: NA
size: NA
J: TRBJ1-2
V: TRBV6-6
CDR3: CASSRGLGYGYTF
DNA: TGTGCCAGCAGTCGGGGGCTCGGCTATGGCTACACCTTC

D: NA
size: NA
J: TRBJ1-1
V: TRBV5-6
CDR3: CASSLYSSLFTEAFF
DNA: TGTGCCAGCAGCTTGTACTCCTCCTTGTTCACTGAAGCTTTCTTT

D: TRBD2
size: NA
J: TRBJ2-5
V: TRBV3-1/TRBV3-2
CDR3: CASSQDMGLAGARSGNF
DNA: TGTGCCAGCAGCCAAGATATGGGACTAGCGGGAGCCCGATCTGGCAACTTC

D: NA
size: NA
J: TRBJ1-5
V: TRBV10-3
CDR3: CAISEYSTEGQPQHF
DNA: TGTGCCATCAGTGAGTATTCTACCGAGGGACAGCCCCAGCATTTT

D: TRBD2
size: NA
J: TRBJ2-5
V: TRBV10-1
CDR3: CASSAGLAPQETQYF
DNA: TGCGCCAGCAGTGCCGGACTAGCGCCCCAAGAGACCCAGTACTTC

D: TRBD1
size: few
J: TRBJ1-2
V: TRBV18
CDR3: CASSPGTGSYGYTF
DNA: TGTGCCAGCTCACCCGGGACAGGCTCTTATGGCTACACCTTC

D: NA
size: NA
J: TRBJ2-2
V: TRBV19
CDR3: CASSPGRLKTRVGTGELFF
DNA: TGTGCCAGTAGTCCCGGGAGATTAAAGACCAGGGTTGGCACCGGGGAGCTGTTTTTT

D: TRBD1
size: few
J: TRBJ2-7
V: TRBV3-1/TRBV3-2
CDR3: CASSYRGYYEQYF
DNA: TGTGCCAGCAGTTACAGGGGCTACTACGAGCAGTACTTC

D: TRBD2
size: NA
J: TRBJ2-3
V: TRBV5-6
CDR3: CASSLASGADTQYF
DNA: TGTGCCAGCAGCTTGGCTAGCGGCGCAGATACGCAGTATTTT

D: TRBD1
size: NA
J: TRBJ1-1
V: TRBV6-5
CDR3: CASSPLDRATEAFF
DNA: TGTGCCAGCAGTCCTTTGGACAGGGCAACTGAAGCTTTCTTT